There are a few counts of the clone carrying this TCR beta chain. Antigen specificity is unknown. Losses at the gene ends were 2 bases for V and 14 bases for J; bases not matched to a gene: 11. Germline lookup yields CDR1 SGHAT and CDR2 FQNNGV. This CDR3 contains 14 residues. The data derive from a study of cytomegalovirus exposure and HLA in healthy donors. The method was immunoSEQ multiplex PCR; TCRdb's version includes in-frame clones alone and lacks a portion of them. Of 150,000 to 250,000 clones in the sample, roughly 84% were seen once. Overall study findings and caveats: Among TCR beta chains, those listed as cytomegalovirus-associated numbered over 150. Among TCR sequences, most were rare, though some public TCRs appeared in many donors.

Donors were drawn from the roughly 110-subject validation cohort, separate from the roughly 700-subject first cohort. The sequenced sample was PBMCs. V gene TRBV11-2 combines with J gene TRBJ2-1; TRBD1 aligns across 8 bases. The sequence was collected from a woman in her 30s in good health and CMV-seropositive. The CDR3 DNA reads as TGTGCCAGCAGCTTAATGGGACAGGTTGCTTTGGAGTTCTTC. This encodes CASSLMGQVALEFF.